The entry below describes one T cell receptor beta chain. Antigen: not known. This sample was taken from a study of cytomegalovirus exposure and HLA in healthy donors. Findings and limits, study-wide: In a later analysis, TCR beta V- and J-gene trimming showed a link to a missense DCLRE1C variant.

60 Vbeta and 13 Jbeta primers were used in PCR. This table comes from immunoSEQ multiplex PCR, and its TCRdb copy is limited to in-frame clones, with some not included. The table includes under 110,000 clones, approximately 82% detected once. The CDR3 length is 22 residues. The V gene's germline CDR1 is SGHDN and CDR2 FVKESK. With 0 bases clipped from V and 0 bases from J, the junction kept 19 bases outside the gene matches. Sequenced input: PBMCs. The chain is built from TRBV14 and TRBJ2-3; 9 bases agree with TRBD2. This sequence originates from a middle-aged man in good health and CMV-seronegative. In DNA form, the CDR3 reads TGTGCCAGCAGCCAAGAACTGCCCCCTGGGCTAGCGGGGATTACTAGCACAGATACGCAGTATTTT. This sequence encodes CASSQELPPGLAGITSTDTQYF.